This T cell receptor beta chain was captured in a study of CD8+ T cells in alopecia areata. Across the study: Each of the treated patients was given oral tofacitinib, 5 to 10 mg twice daily, for moderate-to-severe alopecia areata. Affected scalp percentage determined the severity score of treated patients. Study-wide results and limits: Persistence of many expanded lesional clones was seen in scalp and blood during tofacitinib. Elevated clonality characterized lesional scalp relative to normal scalp, particularly in alopecia totalis/universalis.

Extracted RNA was reverse transcribed into cDNA, the sequencing template. Sequenced by immunoSEQ multiplex PCR; TCRdb stores in-frame clones only, minus some. The sample yields around 270,000 clones, roughly 64% seen once. Specified treatment: oral pan-JAK inhibitor, 5-10 mg twice daily. The CDR3 spans 13 residues. V was clipped by 0 bases and J by 5 bases, with 10 bases between them. Per the germline V gene, CDR1 is GTSNPN and CDR2 is SVGIG (reference sequence). Points on this clone: Its specificity is not known.

This receptor was identified in a human donor with alopecia areata. This sequence joins TRBV30 and TRBJ1-2; D unclear. Sequencing used CD4+ T cells sorted from blood, obtained at week 24, from a patient treated with tofacitinib. CDR3 in DNA: TGTGCCTGGAGTGTTGGGGTTCTATATGGCTACACCTTC. As protein: CAWSVGVLYGYTF.